This T cell receptor (beta chain) came from a study of blood T cell repertoires in COVID-19. The wider study: T cells, B-cell-depleted T cells, or PBMCs supplied cDNA or gDNA.

Germline loops: CDR1 LNHDA, CDR2 SQIVND (reference sequence). V shed 5 bases, J shed 7 bases, and the junction held 12 bases outside the gene matches. This CDR3 is 16 amino acids long. As originally analysed: Reference gene primer amplification yielded estimated nucleated cell counts. The table came from immunoSEQ multiplex PCR; TCRdb's copy has only in-frame clones and leaves some out. V, J and clone size are taken as reported in that table, and D and trimming were inferred from the DNA itself. Of more than 100,000 clones listed, around 89% are singletons. The receptor was isolated from a man aged 50 to 59 with active or convalescent COVID-19. The chain carries TRBV19 and TRBJ1-5; 9 bases agree with TRBD1. The sequenced material came from peripheral blood. DNA for the CDR3: TGTGCCAGTAGTGTACACCCCGGGACAGGGCAACAGCCCCAGCATTTT. Translation: CASSVHPGTGQQPQHF.